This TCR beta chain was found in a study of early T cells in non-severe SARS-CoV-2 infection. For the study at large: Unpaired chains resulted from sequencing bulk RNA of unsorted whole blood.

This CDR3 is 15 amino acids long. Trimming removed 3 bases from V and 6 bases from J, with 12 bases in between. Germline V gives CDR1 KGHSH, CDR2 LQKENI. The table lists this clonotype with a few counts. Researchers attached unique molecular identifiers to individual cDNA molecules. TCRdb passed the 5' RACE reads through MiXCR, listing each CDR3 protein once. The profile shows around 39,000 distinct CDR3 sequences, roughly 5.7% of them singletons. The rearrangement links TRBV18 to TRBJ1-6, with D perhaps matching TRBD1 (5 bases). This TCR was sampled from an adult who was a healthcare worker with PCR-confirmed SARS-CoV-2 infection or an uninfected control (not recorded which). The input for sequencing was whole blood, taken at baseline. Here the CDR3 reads CASSPDAGTNSPLHF. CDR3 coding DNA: TGTGCCAGCTCACCCGACGCGGGGACTAATTCACCCCTCCACTTT.